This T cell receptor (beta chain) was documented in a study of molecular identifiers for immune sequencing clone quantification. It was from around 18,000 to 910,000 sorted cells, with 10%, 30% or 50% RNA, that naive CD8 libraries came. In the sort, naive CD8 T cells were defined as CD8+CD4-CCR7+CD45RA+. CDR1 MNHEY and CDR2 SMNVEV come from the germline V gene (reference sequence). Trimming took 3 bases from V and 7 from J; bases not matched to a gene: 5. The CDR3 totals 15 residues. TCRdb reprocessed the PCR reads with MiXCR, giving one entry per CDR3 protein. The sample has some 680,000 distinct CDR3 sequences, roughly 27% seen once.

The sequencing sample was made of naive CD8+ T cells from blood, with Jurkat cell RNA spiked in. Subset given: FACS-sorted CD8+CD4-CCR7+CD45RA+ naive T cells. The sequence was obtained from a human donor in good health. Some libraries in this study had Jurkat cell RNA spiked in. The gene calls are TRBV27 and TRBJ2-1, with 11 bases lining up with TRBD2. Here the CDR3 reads CASSFGLAGLNEQFF. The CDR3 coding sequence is TGTGCCAGCAGTTTCGGACTAGCGGGCCTGAATGAGCAGTTCTTC.